The next 10 T cell receptor beta chains were all read from a single sample in a study of blood T cells in healthy people across ages. Using a J-beta primer mix together with a sample-barcoded 5' primer, a second PCR was run for about 7 to 12 cycles. MiXCR was run by TCRdb on the 5' RACE reads, yielding one entry per CDR3 protein. The data contain about 670,000 distinct CDR3 sequences, roughly half of them seen just once; the ten biggest clones take up about 13%. The sequencing sample was made of blood. These receptors originate from a woman of 80 years or more in good health.

This chain connects TRBV24-1 to TRBJ2-3; no clear D gene. This CDR3 has 10 residues. V dropped 7 bases and J dropped 3 bases, with 1 base sitting between them. CDR1 and CDR2 from the germline V gene are KGHDR and SFDVKD. The CDR3 protein is CATRTDTQYF. Here the CDR3 DNA reads TGTGCCACCAGGACAGATACGCAGTATTTT.

On this clonotype: At one end the junction does not follow the germline gene, possibly because of a read error. The rearrangement uses TRBV5-1 and TRBJ2-5; possibly TRBD1 for D (5 bases). The CDR3 sequence is 14 residues long. Germline CDR1 SGHRS, CDR2 YFSETQ. This CDR3 is CANSSQGVQETQYF. The CDR3 coding sequence is TGCGCCAACAGCTCGCAAGGGGTCCAAGAGACCCAGTACTTC.

This clonotype was recorded many times. The chain uses TRBV20-1 and TRBJ2-3; no reliable D call. With 3 bases removed from V and 6 bases from J, the gap between germline ends came to 10 bases. There are 12 residues in the CDR3. CDR1 DFQATT and CDR2 SNEGSKA come from the germline V gene (reference sequence). CDR3 protein: CSASARKDTQYF. CDR3 nucleotide sequence: TGCAGTGCTAGCGCCCGGAAGGATACGCAGTATTTT.

The J gene is TRBJ2-2, the V gene TRBV7-2, with 10 nucleotides matching TRBD2. The CDR3 length is 15 residues. Losses at the gene ends were 6 bases for V and 6 bases for J; bases not matched to a gene: 7. CDR1 is SGHTA, CDR2 FQGNSA, per germline. This chain's CDR3 is CASSPSGSWAGELFF. CDR3 DNA: TGTGCCAGCAGTCCTAGCGGGAGTTGGGCCGGGGAGCTGTTTTTT.

This clonotype has ten or more counts. The genes are TRBV7-6 and TRBJ1-1, with D perhaps TRBD1 (6 bases). Germline CDR1 SGHVS, CDR2 FNYEAQ. Trimming pared 5 bases from V and 1 base from J, leaving 11 bases between. This CDR3 is 14 amino acids long. CDR3 sequence: CASSRDRQNTEAFF. The CDR3 DNA sequence: TGTGCCAGCAGCCGAGACAGGCAGAACACTGAAGCTTTCTTT.

On this clonotype itself: Being one base from a much bigger clone, this may be a read error. The rearrangement uses TRBV28 and TRBJ2-7; the D gene is possibly TRBD2 (5 bases). CDR1 and CDR2 from the germline V gene are MDHEN and SYDVKM. The CDR3 is 15 residues long. The CDR3 DNA reads as TGTGCCTGCAGCACATCCTCGGGGTATATCTACGAGCAGTACTTC. It yields the protein CACSTSSGYIYEQYF.

Notes on this clonotype: A much larger clone lies a single base off, so this may be a read error. The chain couples TRBV18 to TRBJ2-7; possible D gene TRBD2, 6 bases. CDR1 is KGHSH, CDR2 LQKENI, per germline. V lost 5 bases and J lost 3, with 17 bases in between. CDR3 length: 15 residues. CDR3 nucleotide sequence: TGTGCCAGCTCATATGTAGCGGATTATTACTACGAGCAGTACTTC. The encoded protein is CASSYVADYYYEQYF. The full variable domain, rest sourced from reference TRBV18 and TRBJ2-7, is NAGVMQNPRHLVRRRGQEARLRCSPMKGHSHVYWYRQLPEEGLKFMVYLQKENIIDESGMPKERFSAEFPKEGPSILRIQQVVRGDSAAYFCASSYVADYYYEQYFGPGTRLTVT.

This clonotype was seen only once. The genes are TRBV6-5 and TRBJ1-2; D is undetermined. Germline-derived CDR1 and CDR2 are MNHEY and SVGAGI. This CDR3 is 12 amino acids long. Between the trimmed V and J ends, which lost 7 bases and 8 bases, there was a span of 14 bases. The CDR3 bases are TGTGCCAGCACCTCATCGGGGTACGGCTACACCTTC. It translates to CASTSSGYGYTF.

This clonotype has just one count. The chain uses TRBV12-3 or TRBV12-4 and TRBJ1-2; D unresolved. V was shortened by 7 bases and J by 4 bases, with 22 bases between the two germline ends. This CDR3 has 16 amino acids. CDR3 bases: TGTGCCAGCACCAGGCCGCGCCGCGGGGTTTCCTATGGCTACACCTTC. Its protein product is CASTRPRRGVSYGYTF.

This chain connects TRBV5-1 to TRBJ1-2, with D unclear. The CDR3 runs to 16 residues. Trimming shortened V by 4 bases and J by 2 bases, and 18 bases separated the two germline ends. Germline loops: CDR1 SGHRS, CDR2 YFSETQ. The CDR3 here is CASSSLGLGMNYGYTF. The CDR3 nucleotides read TGCGCCAGCAGCAGCTTGGGGTTGGGAATGAACTATGGCTACACCTTC.